Below, 20 T cell receptor beta chains from the same sample are listed, as sequenced in a study of T cell changes during pregnancy in multiple sclerosis. The method was immunoSEQ multiplex PCR; TCRdb's version includes in-frame clones alone and lacks a portion of them. This sample has around 3,500 clones, with around 84% found just once. The input for sequencing was CD8+ T cells from peripheral blood mononuclear cells, taken in the first trimester of pregnancy. The receptors were sampled from a female donor in good health, enrolled as a control in a pregnancy study.

CDR3 sequence: CASSHSGGPFLAKNIQYF. The CDR3 DNA sequence: TGTGCCAGCAGCCATAGCGGGGGGCCCTTTCTAGCCAAAAACATTCAGTACTTC. The rearrangement uses TRBV11-2 and TRBJ2-4, with 10 bases fitting TRBD2. The CDR3 covers 18 residues. J gave up 0 bases and V 5 bases, and 10 bases lay outside the gene matches. Per germline, CDR1 SGHAT and CDR2 FQNNGV. Variable domain in full (rest from reference TRBV11-2 and TRBJ2-4): EAGVAQSPRYKIIEKRQSVAFWCNPISGHATLYWYQQILGQGPKLLIQFQNNGVVDDSQLPKDRFSAERLKGVDSTLKIQPAKLEDSAVYLCASSHSGGPFLAKNIQYFGAGTRLSVL.

The chain couples TRBV4-2 to TRBJ1-4; a weak D match, TRBD1 (5 bases). V lost 5 bases, J lost 6 bases, and 13 bases lay in between. The CDR3 runs 14 residues. From germline, CDR1 is LGHNA and CDR2 YNFKEQ. CDR3 in amino acids: CASSVTDRDEKLFF. In DNA form, the CDR3 reads TGTGCCAGCAGCGTGACAGATAGGGATGAAAAACTGTTTTTT.

This clone was seen only once. This rearrangement joins TRBV30 to TRBJ2-3, with D unresolved. This CDR3 has 13 residues. The V gene lost 5 bases and the J gene lost 1 base, with 10 bases spanning the gap. The germline V gene encodes CDR1 GTSNPN and CDR2 SVGIG (reference sequence). The CDR3 region is CAWDRVGTDTQYF. As DNA, the CDR3 is TGTGCCTGGGATCGGGTTGGCACAGATACGCAGTATTTT.

The V and J genes are TRBV25-1 and TRBJ1-2; perhaps TRBD1 as D (6 bases). The CDR3 totals 14 residues. V shed 2 bases and J shed 8 bases, with 15 bases lying between them. Germline V gene data show CDR1 as MGHDK and CDR2 as SYGVNS. The CDR3 nucleotides are TGTGCCAGCAGTGAAGCCAGGGCAGGGGAAGGCTACACCTTC. Translated: CASSEARAGEGYTF.

This clone is a singleton in its sample. This chain joins TRBV28 and TRBJ2-1, with unresolved D. This CDR3 is 14 amino acids long. V lost 6 bases and J lost 2, with 11 bases in between. CDR1 and CDR2 from the germline V gene are MDHEN and SYDVKM. The CDR3 region is CASSLGWPYNEQFF. The CDR3, as DNA: TGTGCCAGCAGCCTAGGATGGCCCTACAATGAGCAGTTCTTC. Supplemented by reference TRBV28 and TRBJ2-1, the full variable domain reads DVKVTQSSRYLVKRTGEKVFLECVQDMDHENMFWYRQDPGLGLRLIYFSYDVKMKEKGDIPEGYSVSREKKERFSLILESASTNQTSMYLCASSLGWPYNEQFFGPGTRLTVL.

The count of this clone is one. The chain is built from TRBV7-2 and TRBJ2-1; weak D call: TRBD1 (6 bases). Germline V gives CDR1 SGHTA, CDR2 FQGNSA. Trimming stripped 3 bases from V and 5 bases from J, with 8 bases between. The length of the CDR3 is 13 residues. CDR3: CASSLNRDNEQFF. The CDR3 DNA sequence: TGTGCCAGCAGCTTGAACAGGGACAATGAGCAGTTCTTC.

This clone was seen just once. The V and J genes are TRBV7-9 and TRBJ1-1, with unresolved D. From germline, CDR1 is SEHNR and CDR2 FQNEAQ (reference sequence). The CDR3 covers 14 residues. V dropped 1 base and J dropped 3 bases, with 9 bases sitting between them. The CDR3 sequence: CASSLETRDTEAFF. The CDR3 DNA reads as TGTGCCAGCAGCTTAGAGACCCGGGACACTGAAGCTTTCTTT.

This chain uses TRBV27 with TRBJ2-5, with TRBD2 matching 8 bases. This CDR3 comprises 15 residues. Germline CDR1 reads MNHEY; CDR2 reads SMNVEV (reference sequence). Germline trimming cut 3 bases from V and 5 bases from J; bases unmatched to any gene: 8. Here the CDR3 reads CASSFLGGADETQYF. The CDR3 region has the DNA TGTGCCAGCAGTTTCCTCGGGGGGGCGGATGAGACCCAGTACTTC.

The V gene is TRBV7-9, the J gene TRBJ2-1; TRBD2 agrees at 8 bases. Germline V gene sequence: CDR1 SEHNR, CDR2 FQNEAQ (reference sequence). The V segment lost 5 bases and the J segment 0 bases; nucleotides outside the gene matches: 6. The CDR3 has 16 residues. The CDR3 reads CASSGQSGSSYNEQFF. Written as DNA, the CDR3 is TGTGCCAGCAGCGGTCAAAGCGGGAGCTCCTACAATGAGCAGTTCTTC.

This sequence joins TRBV10-3 and TRBJ2-1; maybe TRBD1 (6 bases). The germline gives CDR1 ENHRY, CDR2 SYGVKD. The ends were cut back, 6 bases at V and 0 bases at J, with 12 bases in the middle. The CDR3 loop spans 15 amino acids. The DNA of the CDR3 is TGTGCCATCAGCCCAACAGGGAGCTCCTACAATGAGCAGTTCTTC. Translating gives CAISPTGSSYNEQFF.

This CDR3 reads CASSLTGMNTEAFF. The CDR3 DNA follows: TGTGCCAGCAGCTTGACAGGGATGAACACTGAAGCTTTCTTT. The chain uses TRBV7-9 and TRBJ1-1; 7 positions match TRBD1. The CDR3 runs to 14 residues. Trimming at V came to 3 bases and at J to 0 bases, leaving 1 base not matched to a gene. Germline CDR1 SEHNR, CDR2 FQNEAQ (reference sequence).

V is TRBV4-2 and J is TRBJ2-7; TRBD2 is a possible D gene (5 bases). Germline loops: CDR1 LGHNA, CDR2 YNFKEQ. CDR3 length: 14 amino acids. V lost 2 bases to trimming and J lost 0 bases, with 8 bases between them. The CDR3 protein is CASSQSGSSYEQYF. The CDR3 DNA follows: TGTGCCAGCAGCCAAAGCGGAAGCTCCTACGAGCAGTACTTC.

The chain combines TRBV19 with TRBJ1-1; D call uncertain. The germline V gene encodes CDR1 LNHDA and CDR2 SQIVND (reference sequence). The V gene lost 0 bases and the J gene lost 5 bases, with 7 bases spanning the gap. CDR3 length: 13 amino acids. CDR3 nucleotides: TGTGCCAGTAGTATAGATCTGGAGACTGAAGCTTTCTTT. It yields the protein CASSIDLETEAFF.

The V call is TRBV6-5, the J call TRBJ1-3; D not certain. The CDR3 spans 15 residues. Looked up from germline, CDR1 is MNHEY and CDR2 is SVGAGI. The ends were cut back, 0 bases at V and 10 bases at J, with 16 bases in the middle. The CDR3 here is CASSYSRQTPLTIYF. The CDR3 DNA reads TGTGCCAGCAGTTACTCGAGGCAGACCCCTCTTACCATATATTTT.

CDR3 nucleotide sequence: TGTGCCACCACCCCCAGCGGTACCTCCTACGAGCAGTACTTC. It translates to CATTPSGTSYEQYF. The V call is TRBV27, the J call TRBJ2-7, with a weak D call TRBD2 (5 bases). The germline CDR1 and CDR2 sequences are MNHEY and SMNVEV (reference sequence). The CDR3 is 14 residues long. V was pared by 10 bases and J by 0 bases, with 16 bases between.

This clone showed up just a few times. The chain uses TRBV6-5 and TRBJ2-1; the D is unclear. Germline lookup yields CDR1 MNHEY and CDR2 SVGAGI. V was cut by 2 bases and J by 4 bases, with 6 bases left in between. The CDR3 extends over 13 amino acids. The CDR3 is CASSYGLYNEQFF. The CDR3 DNA sequence: TGTGCCAGCAGTTACGGCCTTTACAATGAGCAGTTCTTC.

The V and J genes are TRBV6-1 and TRBJ2-1, with TRBD2 matching 8 bases. The CDR3 covers 16 residues. The ends lost 2 bases at V and 8 bases at J; junction bases unmatched: 11. Germline values: CDR1 MNHNS, CDR2 SASEGT. CDR3 amino acids: CASSESTGGPFDEQFF. The CDR3 nucleotides read TGTGCCAGCAGTGAATCTACGGGGGGGCCCTTTGATGAGCAGTTCTTC.

The chain combines TRBV27 with TRBJ2-7; 9 bases are a match to TRBD1. The trim removed 6 bases at V and 7 bases at J, leaving 13 bases unmatched. This CDR3 region has 15 residues. Germline lookup yields CDR1 MNHEY and CDR2 SMNVEV (reference sequence). The CDR3 region is CASSRSGTGLNEQYF. In nucleotides, the CDR3 is TGTGCCAGCAGCCGTTCCGGGACAGGGTTGAATGAGCAGTACTTC.

This chain joins TRBV29-1 and TRBJ1-2, with 9 bases fitting TRBD1. The CDR3 runs to 13 residues. CDR1 is SQVTM, CDR2 ANQGSEA, per germline. J gave up 2 bases and V 6 bases, and 4 bases lay outside the gene matches. CDR3 bases: TGCAGCGTGGGGACAGGGCAGAACTATGGCTACACCTTC. Translated: CSVGTGQNYGYTF. Full variable domain (outside the CDR3, taken from reference TRBV29-1 and TRBJ1-2): SAVISQKPSRDICQRGTSLTIQCQVDSQVTMMFWYRQQPGQSLTLIATANQGSEATYESGFVIDKFPISRPNLTFSTLTVSNMSPEDSSIYLCSVGTGQNYGYTFGSGTRLTVV.

This chain uses TRBV6-6 with TRBJ2-1, with 8 bases fitting TRBD1. J lost 1 base, V lost 7 bases, and 6 bases had no gene match. CDR3 length: 15 amino acids. Looked up from germline, CDR1 is MNHNY and CDR2 is SVGAGI (reference sequence). DNA of the CDR3: TGTGCCAGCACCACGGACAGGGTTTCCTACAATGAGCAGTTCTTC. Translating gives CASTTDRVSYNEQFF.